This TCR beta chain was sequenced during a study of OX40 agonist ivuxolimab in advanced cancers. Study overall: Partial responses were achieved by three patients, of whom one had hepatocellular carcinoma and two had cutaneous melanoma. Study findings and constraints: Normalized T-cell clonal expansion was also low in a subset of nonresponders. CD8+ T cells showed, on average, more clonal expansion than CD4+ cells.

On this clone itself: Its matching antigen is unknown.

Per the germline V gene, CDR1 is SQVTM and CDR2 is ANQGSEA. After removal of 6 bases from V and 0 bases from J, the junction contained 7 bases not matched to a gene. The CDR3 contains 16 residues. Assay used: immunoSEQ multiplex PCR; TCRdb lists only in-frame clones, some missing. The repertoire consists of 55,000 to 85,000 clones, with nearly 90% occurring once and the leading ten covering approximately 1.3%. The sample was CD4+ or CD8+ T cells sorted from blood, taken in a trial of the OX40 agonist ivuxolimab. The receptor comes from an adult with an advanced solid tumor such as melanoma, head and neck, liver or kidney cancer. J is TRBJ1-4 and V is TRBV29-1; 10 bases align to TRBD1. The CDR3 sequence is CSVLGTGAATNEKLFF. The CDR3 nucleotides read TGCAGCGTCCTCGGGACAGGGGCGGCAACTAATGAAAAACTGTTTTTT.